One and the same sample provided the 2 T cell receptor beta chains below, sequenced in a study of PD-L1 blockade in urothelial cancer (dated by TCRdb to about 2017). The intended sense of this specimen's time point label: pretreatment peripheral blood. Libraries were prepared through the immunoSEQ multiplex PCR assay. TCRdb's version of the immuneACCESS table is confined to in-frame rearrangements and falls short of the full clone set. An unresolved V gene accounts for under half of the shortfall where checked; the remainder is of unknown origin. Recorded for this sample are around 82,000 clones; about four fifths of them occurred a single time. The ten largest make up around 2% of the sample. The starting material was PBMCs, obtained around atezolizumab (anti-PD-L1) treatment. The receptor source for this set is a man in his 60s with urothelial cancer.

The J gene is TRBJ2-1, the V gene TRBV5-4; a weak D match, TRBD2 (5 bases). The V gene lost 4 bases and the J gene lost 9 bases, with 17 bases spanning the gap. The CDR3 consists of 14 residues. CDR1 SGHNT and CDR2 YYREEE come from the germline V gene (reference sequence). CDR3 bases: TGTGCCAGCAGCGCACGGGGTCCTCCCAGTGAGCAGTTCTTC. Amino acids: CASSARGPPSEQFF.

This clone was recorded once. The V gene is TRBV7-9, the J gene TRBJ2-5, with 7 bases fitting TRBD2. Germline loops: CDR1 SEHNR, CDR2 FQNEAQ (reference sequence). This CDR3 has 15 residues. The trim removed 3 bases at V and 0 bases at J, leaving 4 bases unmatched. CDR3: CASSFGGGYQETQYF. The CDR3 region has the DNA TGTGCCAGCAGCTTTGGGGGGGGGTACCAAGAGACCCAGTACTTC.